Following are 28 T cell receptor beta chains from one sample sequenced in a study of blood T cell repertoires in COVID-19. Only in-frame clones appear in the TCRdb table, and some are missing; sequencing was by immunoSEQ multiplex PCR. The repertoire holds around 180,000 clones, with about 85% as singletons. The specimen sequenced was peripheral blood. The receptors here all came from a man older than 75 with COVID-19, enrolled during active disease.

This clone was counted a few times. The chain links TRBV7-3 to TRBJ1-2; no firm D call. Germline values: CDR1 SGHTA, CDR2 FQGTGA. This CDR3 has 16 amino acids. V lost 1 base and J lost 6, with 18 bases in between. The CDR3 DNA is TGTGCCAGCAGCTTAAATGGGCCGGCCCAAGCGGATGGCTACACCTTC. Its translation: CASSLNGPAQADGYTF.

The chain employs TRBV7-2 and TRBJ2-3; the match to TRBD1 covers 7 bases. The length of the CDR3 is 15 residues. The ends lost 5 bases at V and 2 bases at J; junction bases unmatched: 7. Per germline, CDR1 SGHTA and CDR2 FQGNSA. Written as DNA, the CDR3 is TGTGCCAGCAGCCCGGGACAGACAGTCACAGATACGCAGTATTTT. Translating it yields CASSPGQTVTDTQYF. The full variable domain, rest sourced from reference TRBV7-2 and TRBJ2-3, is GAGVSQSPSNKVTEKGKDVELRCDPISGHTALYWYRQSLGQGLEFLIYFQGNSAPDKSGLPSDRFSAERTGGSVSTLTIQRTQQEDSAVYLCASSPGQTVTDTQYFGPGTRLTVL.

This clone showed up just once. V is TRBV5-4 and J is TRBJ2-3, with TRBD1 matching over 8 bases. The CDR3 sequence is 14 residues long. Germline values: CDR1 SGHNT, CDR2 YYREEE (reference sequence). The J segment lost 1 base and the V segment lost 4 bases, leaving 2 bases of the junction unmatched. CDR3 in DNA: TGTGCCAGCAGCCTCAGGGGGCGCACAGATACGCAGTATTTT. This gives the protein CASSLRGRTDTQYF.

This chain connects TRBV5-1 to TRBJ1-1; a weak D match, TRBD1 (6 bases). Trimming took 3 bases from V and 4 from J, leaving 19 bases between them. This CDR3 contains 16 residues. Germline V gives CDR1 SGHRS, CDR2 YFSETQ. The CDR3 reads CASSSGNRAPGTEAFF. The DNA of the CDR3 is TGCGCCAGCAGCTCGGGAAACAGGGCGCCGGGCACTGAAGCTTTCTTT. Full variable domain (remainder filled in from reference TRBV5-1 and TRBJ1-1): KAGVTQTPRYLIKTRGQQVTLSCSPISGHRSVSWYQQTPGQGLQFLFEYFSETQRNKGNFPGRFSGRQFSNSRSEMNVSTLELGDSALYLCASSSGNRAPGTEAFFGQGTRLTVV.

The chain links TRBV5-1 to TRBJ1-2; no clear D gene. Trimming cost V 5 bases and J 6 bases, with 11 bases left between them. CDR1 is SGHRS, CDR2 YFSETQ, per germline. The CDR3 contains 12 residues. CDR3 residues: CASRDNWDGYTF. The CDR3 coding sequence is TGCGCCAGCAGAGACAATTGGGATGGCTACACCTTC. Full variable domain (outside the CDR3, taken from reference TRBV5-1 and TRBJ1-2): KAGVTQTPRYLIKTRGQQVTLSCSPISGHRSVSWYQQTPGQGLQFLFEYFSETQRNKGNFPGRFSGRQFSNSRSEMNVSTLELGDSALYLCASRDNWDGYTFGSGTRLTVV.

This chain uses TRBV4-2 with TRBJ2-2, with D uncertain. CDR3 length: 14 amino acids. The germline V gene encodes CDR1 LGHNA and CDR2 YNFKEQ. V was shortened by 0 bases and J by 5 bases, with 7 bases between the two germline ends. The CDR3 spells CASSQDSRTGELFF. DNA for the CDR3: TGTGCCAGCAGCCAAGATAGCCGGACCGGGGAGCTGTTTTTT.

The chain has TRBV6-5 and TRBJ1-5; weak D call: TRBD1 (6 bases). The V gene lost 5 bases and the J gene lost 5 bases, with 16 bases spanning the gap. Germline V lookup: CDR1 MNHEY, CDR2 SVGAGI. There are 15 residues in the CDR3. CDR3 bases: TGTGCCAGCAGTCCACAGGCACAGGGCCATCAGCCCCAGCATTTT. This sequence encodes CASSPQAQGHQPQHF.

This sequence joins TRBV7-2 and TRBJ1-1, with 9 bases aligning to TRBD1. CDR1 and CDR2 from the germline V gene are SGHTA and FQGNSA. V dropped 1 base and J dropped 2; count of bases not matched to a gene: 8. This CDR3 spans 17 amino acids. CDR3 in DNA: TGTGCCAGCAGCTTAGATGGGACAGGGCCAAAAAACACTGAAGCTTTCTTT. It is translated as CASSLDGTGPKNTEAFF.

The chain couples TRBV19 to TRBJ2-3; 10 nucleotides match TRBD1. The CDR3 totals 13 residues. The V gene end was trimmed by 9 bases and the J gene end by 2 bases; junction bases not matched to a gene: 2. Germline V CDR1 and CDR2: LNHDA, SQIVND (reference sequence). This CDR3 is CASGTGVTDTQYF. CDR3 DNA: TGTGCCAGCGGGACAGGGGTCACAGATACGCAGTATTTT.

The V gene is TRBV7-9, the J gene TRBJ1-4; 7 nucleotides line up with TRBD1. This CDR3 spans 14 amino acids. V shed 3 bases, J shed 8 bases, and the junction held 6 bases outside the gene matches. From germline, CDR1 is SEHNR and CDR2 FQNEAQ (reference sequence). CDR3 coding DNA: TGTGCCAGCAGCTTGAGACAGGGAGACGAAAAACTGTTTTTT. It is translated as CASSLRQGDEKLFF.

This chain links TRBV11-3 with TRBJ1-1; 8 nucleotides line up with TRBD1. J gave up 6 bases and V 4 bases, and 4 bases lay outside the gene matches. This CDR3 has 13 amino acids. Germline V gene data show CDR1 as SGHNT and CDR2 as YENEEA. CDR3 DNA sequence: TGTGCCAGCAGCTCCACAGGGGGGGCTGAAGCTTTCTTT. Its translation: CASSSTGGAEAFF.

The chain joins TRBV4-2 to TRBJ2-7; TRBD1 aligns across 8 bases. Looked up from germline, CDR1 is LGHNA and CDR2 is YNFKEQ. The CDR3 loop spans 14 amino acids. V lost 8 bases, J lost 7 bases, and 13 bases stayed unmatched. In DNA, the CDR3 is TGTGCCAGCGCGTCCCAGGGGGCAGAAGGAGAGCAGTACTTC. Protein product: CASASQGAEGEQYF.

This clone was found once. The chain has TRBV5-1 and TRBJ1-4; TRBD1 matches at 8 bases. The CDR3 has 15 residues. V gave up 2 bases and J gave up 3 bases; unmatched junction bases: 3. Germline V gene data show CDR1 as SGHRS and CDR2 as YFSETQ. The CDR3 DNA sequence: TGCGCCAGCAGCTTACAGGGGGTATCTAATGAAAAACTGTTTTTT. Its protein product is CASSLQGVSNEKLFF.

J is TRBJ2-3 and V is TRBV28; 7 bases agree with TRBD2. The germline V gene encodes CDR1 MDHEN and CDR2 SYDVKM. This CDR3 has 13 residues. V was clipped by 3 bases and J by 6 bases; unmatched bases: 3. The CDR3 loop reads CASSLGGVDTQYF. The DNA for the CDR3 is TGTGCCAGCAGTTTGGGGGGGGTTGATACGCAGTATTTT.

The V gene is TRBV3-1 (or the pseudogene TRBV3-2), the J gene TRBJ2-1; D gene unclear. CDR3 length: 16 amino acids. The V end lost 0 bases, the J end lost 5 bases, and 14 bases lay between the germline ends. Per germline, CDR1 LGHDT and CDR2 YNNKEL (reference sequence). The CDR3 sequence: CASSQESQKANNEQFF. The CDR3 DNA reads as TGTGCCAGCAGCCAAGAAAGCCAAAAAGCAAACAATGAGCAGTTCTTC.

The gene calls are TRBV11-2 and TRBJ2-2; perhaps TRBD2 as D (6 bases). The CDR3 has 13 amino acids. Trimming stripped 6 bases from V and 5 bases from J, with 10 bases between. CDR1 and CDR2 (germline): SGHAT, FQNNGV. CDR3 amino acids: CASRVGRTGELFF. For the CDR3, the DNA is TGTGCCAGCAGAGTCGGGAGAACCGGGGAGCTGTTTTTT.

This rearrangement joins TRBV9 to TRBJ1-2, with TRBD1 as a possible D gene (6 bases). Germline values: CDR1 SGDLS, CDR2 YYNGEE. Deletions cut 0 bases from V and 4 bases from J, with 16 bases between. This CDR3 region has 16 residues. The CDR3 loop is CASSVGGQPGRYGYTF. The DNA for the CDR3 is TGTGCCAGCAGCGTAGGAGGACAGCCGGGACGCTATGGCTACACCTTC.

This clone was detected only a few times. The chain links TRBV4-2 to TRBJ2-7, with TRBD2 matching over 7 bases. Germline V lookup: CDR1 LGHNA, CDR2 YNFKEQ. After removal of 4 bases from V and 4 bases from J, the junction contained 13 bases not matched to a gene. The CDR3 runs to 16 residues. The CDR3 sequence is CASSRNVWGGGYEQYF. CDR3 DNA: TGTGCCAGCAGCCGAAATGTGTGGGGGGGAGGTTACGAGCAGTACTTC.

V and J are TRBV24-1 and TRBJ2-2, with 9 bases that match TRBD2. The CDR3 length is 14 residues. From germline, CDR1 is KGHDR and CDR2 SFDVKD. The J segment lost 7 bases and the V segment lost 9 bases, leaving 8 bases of the junction unmatched. In nucleotides, the CDR3 is TGTGCCACCGGTAGCGGGGGACGGGGCGGGGAGCTGTTTTTT. Its protein product is CATGSGGRGGELFF.

This clone appeared a single time. The CDR3 nucleotides are TGTGCCAGCAGCCAAAGGGGGGGGGCCCTTGGTGAGAATGAGCAGTTCTTC. It codes for CASSQRGGALGENEQFF. The chain has TRBV3-1 (or the pseudogene TRBV3-2) and TRBJ2-1, with a weak D call TRBD2 (7 bases). CDR3 length: 17 amino acids. CDR1 and CDR2 from the germline V gene are LGHDT and YNNKEL (reference sequence). Trimming stripped 2 bases from V and 7 bases from J, with 21 bases between.

This chain connects TRBV9 to TRBJ1-1, with unresolved D. Germline V gene lookup returns CDR1 SGDLS and CDR2 YYNGEE. The CDR3 loop spans 13 amino acids. V lost 0 bases, J lost 6 bases, and 9 bases lay in between. The DNA for the CDR3 is TGTGCCAGCAGCGTAGTAGAGGGATCTGAAGCTTTCTTT. Translation: CASSVVEGSEAFF.

This clone was counted a single time. The V gene is TRBV7-3, the J gene TRBJ2-3; a weak D match, TRBD2 (6 bases). The V gene lost 3 bases and the J gene lost 0 bases, with 7 bases spanning the gap. The CDR3 sequence is 14 residues long. Germline loops: CDR1 SGHTA, CDR2 FQGTGA. The CDR3 DNA reads TGTGCCAGCAGCTTCGGGGGAAGCACAGATACGCAGTATTTT. Residues: CASSFGGSTDTQYF.

Written as DNA, the CDR3 is TGTGCCAGTAGTAGCGTGAACACTGAAGCTTTCTTT. This gives the protein CASSSVNTEAFF. The rearrangement links TRBV19 to TRBJ1-1; D gene ambiguous. The V end was cut by 4 bases, the J end by 0 bases, with 3 bases between. The CDR3 runs 12 residues. The germline V gene has CDR1 LNHDA and CDR2 SQIVND (reference sequence). Full variable domain (remainder filled in from reference TRBV19 and TRBJ1-1): DGGITQSPKYLFRKEGQNVTLSCEQNLNHDAMYWYRQDPGQGLRLIYYSQIVNDFQKGDIAEGYSVSREKKESFPLTVTSAQKNPTAFYLCASSSVNTEAFFGQGTRLTVV.

This chain links TRBV10-3 with TRBJ2-2; maybe TRBD2 (5 bases). Trimming took 0 bases from V and 6 from J, leaving 8 bases between them. The CDR3 sequence is 14 residues long. The germline V gene has CDR1 ENHRY and CDR2 SYGVKD. In nucleotides, the CDR3 is TGTGCCATCAGTGAGTCGCACGGGGCCGGGGAGCTGTTTTTT. Protein sequence: CAISESHGAGELFF.

This rearrangement joins TRBV9 to TRBJ2-3; the match to TRBD2 covers 12 bases. CDR1 and CDR2 (germline): SGDLS, YYNGEE. The ends lost 3 bases at V and 1 base at J; junction bases unmatched: 3. The CDR3 runs 16 residues. The CDR3: CASSGASGGGTDTQYF. Written as DNA, the CDR3 is TGTGCCAGCAGCGGCGCTAGCGGGGGGGGCACAGATACGCAGTATTTT. Full variable domain (outside the CDR3, taken from reference TRBV9 and TRBJ2-3): DSGVTQTPKHLITATGQRVTLRCSPRSGDLSVYWYQQSLDQGLQFLIQYYNGEERAKGNILERFSAQQFPDLHSELNLSSLELGDSALYFCASSGASGGGTDTQYFGPGTRLTVL.

This clone was observed once. The chain couples TRBV4-2 to TRBJ1-2; D is unresolved. This CDR3 contains 14 residues. The germline CDR1 and CDR2 sequences are LGHNA and YNFKEQ. The V and J ends lost 0 bases and 3 bases respectively, with 8 bases between them. The CDR3 DNA reads as TGTGCCAGCAGCCAAGAGCAGGAATACTATGGCTACACCTTC. It yields the protein CASSQEQEYYGYTF.

J is TRBJ2-7 and V is TRBV24-1; D gene unclear. The V end was cut by 5 bases, the J end by 5 bases, with 12 bases between. Germline V gives CDR1 KGHDR, CDR2 SFDVKD. This CDR3 is built from 13 residues. Here the CDR3 reads CATSGKSRDEQYF. The CDR3 bases are TGTGCCACCAGTGGGAAAAGCCGGGACGAGCAGTACTTC.

CDR3 nucleotide sequence: TGTGCCAGCAGTTTTCTGGTCGGAACTACTCTAAGGGGGGAGCTGTTTTTT. Its translation: CASSFLVGTTLRGELFF. The chain couples TRBV28 to TRBJ2-2; D unclear. Germline V gene lookup returns CDR1 MDHEN and CDR2 SYDVKM. The CDR3 covers 17 residues. V was cut by 3 bases and J by 8 bases, with 22 bases left in between.